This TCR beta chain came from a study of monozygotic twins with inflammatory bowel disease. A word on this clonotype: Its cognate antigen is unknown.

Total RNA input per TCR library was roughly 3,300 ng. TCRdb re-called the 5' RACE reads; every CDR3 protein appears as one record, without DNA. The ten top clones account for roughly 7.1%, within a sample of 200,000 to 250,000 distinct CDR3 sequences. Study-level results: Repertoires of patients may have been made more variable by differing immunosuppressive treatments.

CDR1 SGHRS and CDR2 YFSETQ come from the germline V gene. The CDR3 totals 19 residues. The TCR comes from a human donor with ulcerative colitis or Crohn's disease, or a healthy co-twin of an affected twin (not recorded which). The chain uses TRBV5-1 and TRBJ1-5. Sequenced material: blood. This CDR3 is CASIWLEGRRSYSNQPQHF.